Here is one T cell receptor beta chain with its context. The antigen is undetermined. The data were taken from a study of identical twins. Findings and limits, study-wide: It was possible that invariant MAIT and iNKT cells partly confounded the zero-insertion analyses.

After template switching added a universal primer site, the resulting cDNA carried unique molecular identifiers. Each CDR3 protein is one row after TCRdb ran MiXCR on the 5' RACE reads. Of 1.5 million to 2 million distinct CDR3 sequences listed, around 29% are singletons. Looked up from germline, CDR1 is SGHAT and CDR2 is FQNNGV. The CDR3 has 18 residues. V was clipped by 1 base and J by 3 bases; unmatched bases: 12. The gene calls are TRBV11-2 and TRBJ2-7; 10 nucleotides match TRBD2. Sequenced sample: cord blood. This TCR was recovered from a newborn girl in good health. As DNA, the CDR3 is TGTGCCAGCAGCTTAGCTCTTGGGGCTAGCGGGAGTGTCTACGAGCAGTACTTC. Its translation: CASSLALGASGSVYEQYF.